Presented here are 11 T cell receptor beta chains from one specimen sequenced in a study of shared clonotypes between healthy human individuals (dated by TCRdb to the early 2020s). Receptor amplification or capture employed the immunoSEQ multiplex PCR assay. Held by TCRdb, this immuneACCESS table contains in-frame sequences only and omits some clones. Under half of the omission traces to an unresolved V gene where checked; the cause of the rest is unknown. The sample includes roughly 500,000 clones, with approximately 82% observed a single time. 12% of the sample goes to the ten largest clones. The sequenced material came from PBMCs. All receptors come from a woman aged 40 to 50 in good health. Some clones in this sample may be carry-over from other donors' samples.

A note on this clone: Other DNA sequences of this sample code for an identical CDR3. The chain joins TRBV2 to TRBJ2-7; 10 bases fit TRBD1. CDR3 size: 14 residues. With V trimmed by 5 bases and J by 2 bases, 3 bases remained unmatched. Germline V gene lookup returns CDR1 SNHLY and CDR2 FYNNEI. The CDR3 loop reads CASSRDRGPYEQYF. The DNA for the CDR3 is TGTGCCAGCAGTCGGGACAGGGGTCCCTACGAGCAGTACTTC.

The chain carries TRBV7-9 and TRBJ1-2, with 10 bases that match TRBD1. The germline gives CDR1 SEHNR, CDR2 FQNEAQ (reference sequence). This CDR3 is built from 16 residues. After removal of 5 bases from V and 4 bases from J, the junction contained 10 bases not matched to a gene. CDR3 residues: CASSPLATGGSYGYTF. CDR3 in DNA: TGTGCCAGCAGCCCTCTGGCGACAGGGGGCTCCTATGGCTACACCTTC. Combining the CDR3 with reference TRBV7-9 and TRBJ1-2 gives the whole variable domain DTGVSQNPRHKITKRGQNVTFRCDPISEHNRLYWYRQTLGQGPEFLTYFQNEAQLEKSRLLSDRFSAERPKGSFSTLEIQRTEQGDSAMYLCASSPLATGGSYGYTFGSGTRLTVV.

The V gene is TRBV11-1, the J gene TRBJ2-1; 9 bases are a match to TRBD1. The CDR3 has 15 amino acids. Looked up from germline, CDR1 is SGHAT and CDR2 is FQDESV (reference sequence). The trim removed 6 bases at V and 2 bases at J, leaving 5 bases unmatched. The CDR3 loop reads CASRNRDRAYNEQFF. The CDR3 coding sequence is TGTGCCAGCAGGAACCGGGACAGGGCCTACAATGAGCAGTTCTTC. The full variable domain, with the rest looked up from reference TRBV11-1 and TRBJ2-1, is EAEVAQSPRYKITEKSQAVAFWCDPISGHATLYWYRQILGQGPELLVQFQDESVVDDSQLPKDRFSAERLKGVDSTLKIQPAELGDSAMYLCASRNRDRAYNEQFFGPGTRLTVL.

V gene TRBV30 combines with J gene TRBJ2-2; D uncertain. The CDR3 contains 13 residues. V was pared by 0 bases and J by 2 bases, with 4 bases between. Germline V gene sequence: CDR1 GTSNPN, CDR2 SVGIG (reference sequence). Here the CDR3 DNA reads TGTGCCTGGAGTGTCACTAACACCGGGGAGCTGTTTTTT. Its translation is CAWSVTNTGELFF.

J is TRBJ1-2 and V is TRBV18; TRBD1 matches 7 bases. The germline V gene encodes CDR1 KGHSH and CDR2 LQKENI. The CDR3 contains 16 residues. The V segment lost 6 bases and the J segment 4 bases; nucleotides outside the gene matches: 14. DNA of the CDR3: TGTGCCAGCTCGTCGACGATGGCAGGGGGTATCTATGGCTACACCTTC. Amino acids: CASSSTMAGGIYGYTF. The entire variable domain, with the rest obtained from reference TRBV18 and TRBJ1-2, is as follows: NAGVMQNPRHLVRRRGQEARLRCSPMKGHSHVYWYRQLPEEGLKFMVYLQKENIIDESGMPKERFSAEFPKEGPSILRIQQVVRGDSAAYFCASSSTMAGGIYGYTFGSGTRLTVV.

The rearrangement joins TRBV7-6 to TRBJ2-3; 10 bases match TRBD2. The junction had 4 bases not matched to a gene; V was cut back by 1 base and J by 3 bases. Germline values: CDR1 SGHVS, CDR2 FNYEAQ. This CDR3 contains 16 residues. The CDR3 region is CASSLDLAGETDTQYF. The CDR3 coding sequence is TGTGCCAGCAGCTTAGACCTAGCGGGAGAAACAGATACGCAGTATTTT.

The chain combines TRBV7-2 with TRBJ2-1; D unclear. V dropped 2 bases and J dropped 10 bases, with 12 bases sitting between them. Per germline, CDR1 SGHTA and CDR2 FQGNSA. This CDR3 has 13 residues. CDR3 sequence reads: CASSLRVLGEQFF. CDR3 DNA sequence: TGTGCCAGCAGCTTAAGGGTCCTGGGCGAGCAGTTCTTC.

This sequence joins TRBV2 and TRBJ1-2, with a weak D call TRBD1 (5 bases). CDR3 length: 14 amino acids. CDR1 is SNHLY, CDR2 FYNNEI, per germline. V lost 3 bases and J lost 4, with 12 bases in between. CDR3 DNA: TGTGCCAGCAGTGAGTTAGGGGTACGCTATGGCTACACCTTC. Translating it yields CASSELGVRYGYTF.

The chain carries TRBV30 and TRBJ2-2; 11 bases match TRBD2. Germline trimming cut 7 bases from V and 5 bases from J; bases unmatched to any gene: 15. Germline CDR1 and CDR2: GTSNPN and SVGIG (reference sequence). The CDR3 length is 17 residues. CDR3 sequence: CASDPTSGMARTGELFF. The CDR3 bases are TGTGCCTCAGACCCGACTAGCGGGATGGCTCGTACCGGGGAGCTGTTTTTT.

This chain joins TRBV5-4 and TRBJ2-3; TRBD1 matches at 9 bases. The CDR3 is made up of 15 amino acids. After removal of 0 bases from V and 4 bases from J, the junction contained 3 bases not matched to a gene. Germline V gives CDR1 SGHNT, CDR2 YYREEE (reference sequence). This CDR3 reads CASSLGGTGPDTQYF. CDR3 bases: TGTGCCAGCAGCTTGGGAGGGACAGGGCCAGATACGCAGTATTTT.

The gene calls are TRBV7-9 and TRBJ2-5, with 8 nucleotides matching TRBD2. The DNA matches TRBJ2-7 better at its end, which makes the J call doubtful. Germline-derived CDR1 and CDR2 are SEHNR and FQNEAQ (reference sequence). The length of the CDR3 is 14 residues. The CDR3: CASSLLAGGHEQYF. The CDR3 DNA reads as TGTGCCAGCAGCTTATTGGCGGGAGGCCACGAGCAGTACTTC.